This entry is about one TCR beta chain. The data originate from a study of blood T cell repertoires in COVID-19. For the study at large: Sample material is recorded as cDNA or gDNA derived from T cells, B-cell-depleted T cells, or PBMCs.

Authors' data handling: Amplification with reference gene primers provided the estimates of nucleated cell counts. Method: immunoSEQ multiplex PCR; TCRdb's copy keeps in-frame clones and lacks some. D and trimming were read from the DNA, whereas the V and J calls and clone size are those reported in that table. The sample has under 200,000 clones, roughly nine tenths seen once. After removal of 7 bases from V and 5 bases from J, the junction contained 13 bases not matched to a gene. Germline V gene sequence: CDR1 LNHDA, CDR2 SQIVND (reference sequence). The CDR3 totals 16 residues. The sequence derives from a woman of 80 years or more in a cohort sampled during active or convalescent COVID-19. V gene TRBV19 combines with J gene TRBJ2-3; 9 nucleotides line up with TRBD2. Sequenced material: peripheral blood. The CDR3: CASKGRGGRVLDTQYF. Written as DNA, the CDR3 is TGTGCCAGTAAGGGGCGGGGGGGCCGAGTCCTAGATACGCAGTATTTT.